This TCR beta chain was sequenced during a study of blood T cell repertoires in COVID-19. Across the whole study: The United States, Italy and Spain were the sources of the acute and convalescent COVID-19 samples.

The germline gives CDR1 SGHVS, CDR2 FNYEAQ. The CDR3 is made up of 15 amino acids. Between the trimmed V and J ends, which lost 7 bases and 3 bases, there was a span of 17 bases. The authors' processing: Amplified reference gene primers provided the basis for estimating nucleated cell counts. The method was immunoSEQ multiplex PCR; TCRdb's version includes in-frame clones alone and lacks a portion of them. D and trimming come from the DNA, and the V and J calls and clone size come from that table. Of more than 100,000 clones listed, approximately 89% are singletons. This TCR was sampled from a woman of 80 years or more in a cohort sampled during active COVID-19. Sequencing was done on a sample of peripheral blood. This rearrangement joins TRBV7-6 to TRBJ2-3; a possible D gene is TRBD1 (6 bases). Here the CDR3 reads CASTLQGWRTDTQYF. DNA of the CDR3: TGTGCCAGCACCCTCCAGGGGTGGAGAACAGATACGCAGTATTTT.